These T cell receptor beta chains were read from a single sample in a study of cytomegalovirus exposure and HLA in healthy donors. Produced via immunoSEQ multiplex PCR; TCRdb's table is partial and in-frame only. This table holds about 120,000 clones, nearly 65% found once. The sequenced sample consisted of PBMCs. The receptors originated from a man aged 35 to 55 in good health and CMV-seropositive. Both conserved end residues are part of each CDR3. A D gene is named only where the DNA matches it firmly.

j_call d_call v_call cdr3_nt cdr3_aa
TRBJ2-7 TRBD1 TRBV6-1 TGTGCCAGCAGTGACGGGGATGCACAGGGGGACTACGAGCAGTACTTC CASSDGDAQGDYEQYF
TRBJ1-1 NA TRBV6-1 TGTGCCAGCAGTGAACGGGTCGTGAACACTGAAGCTTTCTTT CASSERVVNTEAFF
TRBJ1-4 NA TRBV7-9 TGTTCCAGTAGACGGGAAAATGAAAAACTGTTTTTT CSSRRENEKLFF
TRBJ1-2 NA TRBV29-1 TGCAGCGTTGAAGAGGGGAGCTGGGGCTACACCTTC CSVEEGSWGYTF
TRBJ1-5 NA TRBV18 TGTGCCAGCTCACCGGGGGGAAGCAATCAGCCCCAGCATTTT CASSPGGSNQPQHF
TRBJ1-6 TRBD1 TRBV25-1 TGTGCCAGCAGTGCTCTGGGACAGGGTAATTCACCCCTCCACTTT CASSALGQGNSPLHF
TRBJ2-3 TRBD2 TRBV6-5 TGTGCCAGCAGAGAACCGGGACTAGCACCAGATACGCAGTATTTT CASREPGLAPDTQYF
TRBJ2-7 TRBD1 TRBV7-2 TGTGCCAGCAGCTTAGCGACAGGGGGCTCCTACGAGCAGTACTTC CASSLATGGSYEQYF
TRBJ2-7 NA TRBV18 TGTGCCAGCTCGCTTTTAGCGGACCCCTCCTACGAGCAGTACTTC CASSLLADPSYEQYF
TRBJ2-6 NA TRBV30 TGTGCCTGGAGGCGCAAGGAGGCTGGGGCCAACGTCCTGACTTTC CAWRRKEAGANVLTF
TRBJ2-3 NA TRBV7-8 TGTGCCAGCAGCTTAGACGTGGCAACAGATACGCAGTATTTT CASSLDVATDTQYF
TRBJ2-7 TRBD1 TRBV18 TGTGCCAGCTCACCACCGGGGACAGACGAGCAGTACTTC CASSPPGTDEQYF